This T cell receptor (beta chain) was identified in a study of CD8 T cells in Susac syndrome. Reverse transcription used roughly 0.45 to 1 ug RNA and random hexamers. In TCRdb, the immunoSEQ multiplex PCR reads were re-called with MiXCR into one record per CDR3 protein. The table has some 120,000 distinct CDR3 sequences, 85% to 95% seen once. The CDR3 is 13 amino acids. Germline values: CDR1 LGHNA, CDR2 YSLEER. V was shortened by 1 base and J by 9 bases, with 12 bases between the two germline ends. The sequenced sample was CD8+ T cells from PBMCs. The sequence was obtained from a human donor in good health. This chain links TRBV4-3 with TRBJ2-5; no clear D. In DNA, the CDR3 is TGCGCCAGCAGCCAAGGCTCAGAAGGGCCCCAGTACTTC. Protein product: CASSQGSEGPQYF.